This T cell receptor beta chain is drawn from a study of T cells after yellow fever vaccination. This clonotype was found a few times. Germline CDR1 reads GTSNPN; CDR2 reads SVGIG (reference sequence). The CDR3 consists of 15 residues. Trimming left V 5 bases short and J 5 bases short, with 21 bases between. TCRdb processed the 5' RACE reads anew with MiXCR; each CDR3 protein has one entry. The repertoire holds some 110,000 distinct CDR3 sequences, with around 6.7% as singletons. The chain combines TRBV30 with TRBJ1-1, with D possibly TRBD1 on 5 matching bases. The clonotype comes from a man between 18 and 29 years old who received the YFV17D yellow fever vaccine. The input for sequencing was CD4+ T cells sorted from PBMCs, taken roughly seven weeks after the first yellow fever vaccination. As DNA, the CDR3 is TGTGCCTGGGGACGGGTGGGGGAAGGAAAGACTGAAGCTTTCTTT. Translated, it gives CAWGRVGEGKTEAFF.